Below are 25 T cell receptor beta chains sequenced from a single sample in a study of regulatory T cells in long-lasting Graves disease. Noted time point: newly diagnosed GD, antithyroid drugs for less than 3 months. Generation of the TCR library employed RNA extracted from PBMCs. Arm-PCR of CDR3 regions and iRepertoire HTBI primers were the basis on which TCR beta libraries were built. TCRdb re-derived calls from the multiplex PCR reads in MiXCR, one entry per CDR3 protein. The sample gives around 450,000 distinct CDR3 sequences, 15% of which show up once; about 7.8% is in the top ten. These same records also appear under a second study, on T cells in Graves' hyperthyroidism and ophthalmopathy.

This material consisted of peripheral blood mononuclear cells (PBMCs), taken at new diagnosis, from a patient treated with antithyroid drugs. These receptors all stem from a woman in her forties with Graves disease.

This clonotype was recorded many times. The CDR3, as DNA: TGTGCCAGCAGTTCGCCGTTAACTAGCGGGAGGGGGAGTGAGCAGTTCTTC. Translated: CASSSPLTSGRGSEQFF. The V gene is TRBV27, the J gene TRBJ2-1; 13 bases line up with TRBD2. After removal of 4 bases from V and 9 bases from J, the junction contained 12 bases not matched to a gene. Germline CDR1 MNHEY, CDR2 SMNVEV (reference sequence). This CDR3 comprises 17 residues.

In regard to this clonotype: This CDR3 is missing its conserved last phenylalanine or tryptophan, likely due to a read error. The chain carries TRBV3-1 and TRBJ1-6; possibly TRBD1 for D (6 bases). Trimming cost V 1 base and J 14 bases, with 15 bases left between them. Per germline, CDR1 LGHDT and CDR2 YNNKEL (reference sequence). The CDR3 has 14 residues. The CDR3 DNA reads TGTGCCAGCAGCCAAGCCGCAGGGGTTACATCCCTCCACTCT. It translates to CASSQAAGVTSLHS.

The CDR3 is CASSVSGGLGGVTEAFF. CDR3 DNA sequence: TGTGCCAGCAGCGTGTCGGGTGGTTTAGGGGGCGTTACTGAAGCTTTCTTT. The gene calls are TRBV28 and TRBJ1-1; 7 positions match TRBD1. J was trimmed by 5 bases and V by 6 bases; bases with no gene match: 18. This CDR3 contains 17 residues. Germline V lookup: CDR1 MDHEN, CDR2 SYDVKM.

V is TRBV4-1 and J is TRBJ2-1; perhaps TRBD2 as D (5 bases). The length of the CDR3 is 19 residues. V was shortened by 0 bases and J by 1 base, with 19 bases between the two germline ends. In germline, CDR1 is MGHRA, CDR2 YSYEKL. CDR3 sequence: CASSQEQRWAPGSYNEQFF. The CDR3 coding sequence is TGCGCCAGCAGCCAAGAGCAGCGGTGGGCCCCTGGGTCCTACAATGAGCAGTTCTTC.

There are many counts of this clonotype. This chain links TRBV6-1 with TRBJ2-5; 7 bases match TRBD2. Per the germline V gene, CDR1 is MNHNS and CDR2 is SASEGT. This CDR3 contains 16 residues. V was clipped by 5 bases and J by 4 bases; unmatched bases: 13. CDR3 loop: CASSTLLLGGGETQYF. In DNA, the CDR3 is TGTGCCAGCAGTACCCTACTATTGGGGGGGGGAGAGACCCAGTACTTC.

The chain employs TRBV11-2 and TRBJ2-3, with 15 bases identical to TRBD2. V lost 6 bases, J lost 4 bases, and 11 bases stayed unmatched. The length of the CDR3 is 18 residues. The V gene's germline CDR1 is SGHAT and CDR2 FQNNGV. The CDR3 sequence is CASRPTLWTSGRADTQYF. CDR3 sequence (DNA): TGTGCCAGCAGACCAACCCTGTGGACTAGCGGGAGGGCAGATACGCAGTATTTT.

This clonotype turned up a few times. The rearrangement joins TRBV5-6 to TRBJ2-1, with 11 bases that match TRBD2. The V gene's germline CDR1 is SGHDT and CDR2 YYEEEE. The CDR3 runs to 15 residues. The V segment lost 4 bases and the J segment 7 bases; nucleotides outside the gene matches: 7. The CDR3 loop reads CASSLLLAGGNEQFF. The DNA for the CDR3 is TGTGCCAGCAGCCTTCTCCTAGCGGGAGGTAATGAGCAGTTCTTC. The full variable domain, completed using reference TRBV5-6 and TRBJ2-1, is DAGVTQSPTHLIKTRGQQVTLRCSPKSGHDTVSWYQQALGQGPQFIFQYYEEEERQRGNFPDRFSGHQFPNYSSELNVNALLLGDSALYLCASSLLLAGGNEQFFGPGTRLTVL.

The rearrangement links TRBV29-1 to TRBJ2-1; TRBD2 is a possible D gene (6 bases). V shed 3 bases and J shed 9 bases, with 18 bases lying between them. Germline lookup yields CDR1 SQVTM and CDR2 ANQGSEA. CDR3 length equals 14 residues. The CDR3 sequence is CSVDPEGLAGEQFF. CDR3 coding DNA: TGCAGCGTTGATCCCGAGGGACTCGCCGGTGAGCAGTTCTTC.

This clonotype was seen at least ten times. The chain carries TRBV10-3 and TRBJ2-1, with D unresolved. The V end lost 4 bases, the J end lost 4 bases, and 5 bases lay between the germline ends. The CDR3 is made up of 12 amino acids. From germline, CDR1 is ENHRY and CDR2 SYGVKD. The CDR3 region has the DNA TGTGCCATCAGTGCCACGTACAATGAGCAGTTCTTC. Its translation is CAISATYNEQFF.

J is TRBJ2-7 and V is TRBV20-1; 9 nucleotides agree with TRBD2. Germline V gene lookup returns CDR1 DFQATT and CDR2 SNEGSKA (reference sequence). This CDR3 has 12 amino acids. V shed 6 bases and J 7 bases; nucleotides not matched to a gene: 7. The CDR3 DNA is TGCAGTGCGCCTCGGCGGGGGGGTGAGCAGTACTTC. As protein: CSAPRRGGEQYF.

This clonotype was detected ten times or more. CDR3 coding DNA: TGTGCCAGCAGCTTAACGCGCCAAGAGACCCAGTACTTC. Protein product: CASSLTRQETQYF. The chain is built from TRBV11-2 and TRBJ2-5; D is unresolved. This CDR3 is 13 amino acids long. The V end was cut by 2 bases, the J end by 1 base, with 5 bases between. Germline V gene lookup returns CDR1 SGHAT and CDR2 FQNNGV.

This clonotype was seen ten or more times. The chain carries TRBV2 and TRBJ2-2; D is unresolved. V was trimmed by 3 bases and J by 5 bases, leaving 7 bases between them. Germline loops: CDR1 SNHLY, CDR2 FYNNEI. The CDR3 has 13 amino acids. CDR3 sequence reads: CASSDWATGELFF. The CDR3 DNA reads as TGTGCCAGCAGTGATTGGGCAACCGGGGAGCTGTTTTTT.

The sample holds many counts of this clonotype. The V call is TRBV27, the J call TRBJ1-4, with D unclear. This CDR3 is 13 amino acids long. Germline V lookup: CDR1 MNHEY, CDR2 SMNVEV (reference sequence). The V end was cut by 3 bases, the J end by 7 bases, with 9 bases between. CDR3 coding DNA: TGTGCCAGCAGTTTCCGGGCTCTTGAAAAACTGTTTTTT. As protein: CASSFRALEKLFF.

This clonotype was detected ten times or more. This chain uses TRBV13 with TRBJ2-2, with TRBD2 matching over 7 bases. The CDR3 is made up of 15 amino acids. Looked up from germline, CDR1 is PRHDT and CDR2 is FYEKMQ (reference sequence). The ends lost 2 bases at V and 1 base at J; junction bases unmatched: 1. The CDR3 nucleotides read TGTGCCAGCAGCTTACAGCGGGAGAACACCGGGGAGCTGTTTTTT. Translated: CASSLQRENTGELFF.

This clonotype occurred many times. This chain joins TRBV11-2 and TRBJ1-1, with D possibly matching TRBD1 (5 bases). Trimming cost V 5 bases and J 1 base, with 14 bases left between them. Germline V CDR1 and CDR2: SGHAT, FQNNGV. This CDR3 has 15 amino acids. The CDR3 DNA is TGTGCCAGCAGCACGGGGGGGTTGGGGAACACTGAAGCTTTCTTT. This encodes CASSTGGLGNTEAFF.

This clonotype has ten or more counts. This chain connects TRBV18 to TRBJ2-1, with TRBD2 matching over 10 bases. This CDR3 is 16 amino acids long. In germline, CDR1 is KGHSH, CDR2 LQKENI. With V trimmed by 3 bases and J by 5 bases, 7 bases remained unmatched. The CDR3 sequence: CASSPVTSGAHNEQFF. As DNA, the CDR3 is TGTGCCAGCTCACCGGTAACTAGCGGGGCCCACAATGAGCAGTTCTTC. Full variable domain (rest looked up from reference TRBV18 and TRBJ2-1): NAGVMQNPRHLVRRRGQEARLRCSPMKGHSHVYWYRQLPEEGLKFMVYLQKENIIDESGMPKERFSAEFPKEGPSILRIQQVVRGDSAAYFCASSPVTSGAHNEQFFGPGTRLTVL.

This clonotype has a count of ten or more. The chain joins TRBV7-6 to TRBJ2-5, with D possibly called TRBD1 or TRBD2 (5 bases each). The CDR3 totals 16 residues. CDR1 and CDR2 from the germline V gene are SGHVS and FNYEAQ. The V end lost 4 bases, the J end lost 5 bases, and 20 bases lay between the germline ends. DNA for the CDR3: TGTGCCAGCAGCTCACCTGGGCCCACTGAGGGGGAGACCCAGTACTTC. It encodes CASSSPGPTEGETQYF.

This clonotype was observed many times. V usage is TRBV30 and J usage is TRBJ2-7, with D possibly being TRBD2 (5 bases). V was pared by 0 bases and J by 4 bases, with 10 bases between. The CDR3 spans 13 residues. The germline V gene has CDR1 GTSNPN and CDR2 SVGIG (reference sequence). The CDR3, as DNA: TGTGCCTGGAGTGTACTAGGCGGGTACGAGCAGTACTTC. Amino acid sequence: CAWSVLGGYEQYF.

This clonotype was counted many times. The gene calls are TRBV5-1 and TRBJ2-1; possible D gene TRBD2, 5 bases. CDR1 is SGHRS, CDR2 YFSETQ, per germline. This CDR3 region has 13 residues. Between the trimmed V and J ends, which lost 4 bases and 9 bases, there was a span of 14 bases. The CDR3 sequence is CASSNSDSGEQFF. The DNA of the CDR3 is TGCGCCAGCAGCAATAGCGATTCGGGTGAGCAGTTCTTC.

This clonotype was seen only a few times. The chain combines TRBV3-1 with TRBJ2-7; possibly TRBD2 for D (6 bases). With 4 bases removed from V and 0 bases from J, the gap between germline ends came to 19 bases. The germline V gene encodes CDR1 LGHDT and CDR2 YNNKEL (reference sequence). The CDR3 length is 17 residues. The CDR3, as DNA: TGTGCCAGCAGCCCCGCGCTAGCGCCTAGAAGCTCCTACGAGCAGTACTTC. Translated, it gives CASSPALAPRSSYEQYF.

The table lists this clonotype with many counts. The CDR3 DNA follows: TGCAGCGTTGAAGACCTGGGACGGCAAGAGACCCAGTACTTC. As protein: CSVEDLGRQETQYF. The chain carries TRBV29-1 and TRBJ2-5; D is tentatively TRBD1 or TRBD2 (5 bases each). Between the trimmed V and J ends, which lost 0 bases and 2 bases, there was a span of 10 bases. The CDR3 is 14 residues long. The germline CDR1 and CDR2 sequences are SQVTM and ANQGSEA.

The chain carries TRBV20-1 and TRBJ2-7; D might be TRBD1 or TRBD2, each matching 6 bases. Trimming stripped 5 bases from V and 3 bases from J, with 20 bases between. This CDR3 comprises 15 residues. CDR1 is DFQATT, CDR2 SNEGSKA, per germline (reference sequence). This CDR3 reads CSAALTGRTSYEQYF. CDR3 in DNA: TGCAGTGCTGCACTCACAGGGAGGACAAGCTACGAGCAGTACTTC.

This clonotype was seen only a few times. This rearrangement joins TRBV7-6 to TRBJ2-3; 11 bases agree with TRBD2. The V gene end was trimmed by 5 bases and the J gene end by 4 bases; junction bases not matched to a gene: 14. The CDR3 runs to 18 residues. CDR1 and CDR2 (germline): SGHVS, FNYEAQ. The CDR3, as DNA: TGTGCCAGCAGCGACCGGGTTAGCGGGAGGGCCCCCTCAGATACGCAGTATTTT. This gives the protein CASSDRVSGRAPSDTQYF.

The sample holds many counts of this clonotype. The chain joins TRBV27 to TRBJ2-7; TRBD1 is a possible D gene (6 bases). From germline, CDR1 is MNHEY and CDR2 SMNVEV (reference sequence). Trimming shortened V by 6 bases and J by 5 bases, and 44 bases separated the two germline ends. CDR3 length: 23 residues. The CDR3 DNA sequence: TGTGCCAGCAGCTCTTTTTCGGTGAAGATTCCTAGGGATATACAGGGTATATTCAACGAGCAGTACTTC. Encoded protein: CASSSFSVKIPRDIQGIFNEQYF.

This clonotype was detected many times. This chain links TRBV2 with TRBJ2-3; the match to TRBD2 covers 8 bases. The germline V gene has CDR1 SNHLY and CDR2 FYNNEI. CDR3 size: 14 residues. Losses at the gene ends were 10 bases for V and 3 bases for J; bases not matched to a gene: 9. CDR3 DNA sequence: TGTGCCATCCCGACTAGCGCGAAGACAGATACGCAGTATTTT. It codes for CAIPTSAKTDTQYF.